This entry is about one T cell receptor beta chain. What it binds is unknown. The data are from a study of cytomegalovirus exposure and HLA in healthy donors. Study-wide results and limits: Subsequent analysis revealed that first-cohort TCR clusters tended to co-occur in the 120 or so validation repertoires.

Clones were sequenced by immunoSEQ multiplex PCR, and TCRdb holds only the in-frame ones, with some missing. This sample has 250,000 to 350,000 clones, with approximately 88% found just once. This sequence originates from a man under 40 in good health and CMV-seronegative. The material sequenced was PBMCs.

CDR3 region: CAIRAGGNQPQHF. The CDR3 coding sequence is TGTGCCATCAGAGCTGGAGGCAATCAGCCCCAGCATTTT. The gene calls are TRBV10-3 and TRBJ1-5; D remains unclear. Trimming pared 6 bases from V and 2 bases from J, leaving 8 bases between. The CDR3 has 13 amino acids. From germline, CDR1 is ENHRY and CDR2 SYGVKD.